The 15 T cell receptor beta chains presented below share a single source sample, sequenced in a study of T cell repertoires in cytomegalovirus infection. Each CDR3 protein is one row after TCRdb ran MiXCR on the reads. The top ten hold 13% of the sample, which has more than 400,000 distinct CDR3 sequences, roughly 29% seen once. What was sequenced was PBMCs. These TCRs come from a human donor in good health (CMV status not recorded). Some clones in this sample may be carry-over from other donors' samples.

The rearrangement joins TRBV6-5 to TRBJ1-3, with D maybe TRBD1 (6 bases). Trimming removed 0 bases at V and 2 bases at J, with 8 bases between. There are 15 residues in the CDR3. Germline lookup yields CDR1 MNHEY and CDR2 SVGAGI. CDR3 protein: CASSYSRTAGNTIYF. CDR3 nucleotide sequence: TGTGCCAGCAGTTACTCGAGGACAGCTGGAAACACCATATATTTT.

V usage is TRBV12-5 and J usage is TRBJ2-2; 7 bases are shared with TRBD1. Losses at the gene ends were 2 bases for V and 1 base for J; bases not matched to a gene: 4. The CDR3 loop spans 16 amino acids. Germline V gives CDR1 LGHNT, CDR2 FRNRAP. CDR3 amino acids: CASGLWTGENTGELFF. The CDR3 bases are TGTGCTAGTGGTTTGTGGACAGGAGAGAACACCGGGGAGCTGTTTTTT.

The chain uses TRBV7-3 and TRBJ2-3, with unresolved D. Trimming removed 0 bases at V and 5 bases at J, with 6 bases between. CDR1 is SGHTA, CDR2 FQGTGA, per germline. The CDR3 consists of 13 residues. The CDR3 is CASSLTLRDTQYF. CDR3 nucleotide sequence: TGTGCCAGCAGCTTAACCCTGAGAGATACGCAGTATTTT. Looking up the rest from reference TRBV7-3 and TRBJ2-3 gives the full variable domain: GAGVSQTPSNKVTEKGKYVELRCDPISGHTALYWYRQSLGQGPEFLIYFQGTGAADDSGLPNDRFFAVRPEGSVSTLKIQRTERGDSAVYLCASSLTLRDTQYFGPGTRLTVL.

The table lists this clonotype with many counts. The chain joins TRBV7-8 to TRBJ1-1; 7 bases fit TRBD1. Germline V gene data show CDR1 as SGHVS and CDR2 as FQNEAQ. This CDR3 is built from 16 residues. With V trimmed by 6 bases and J by 5 bases, 15 bases remained unmatched. CDR3 in DNA: TGTGCCAGCAGTCGATTTGGCCAGGGGGATTTGACTGAAGCTTTCTTT. Its translation: CASSRFGQGDLTEAFF. Filled out from reference TRBV7-8 and TRBJ1-1, the complete variable domain reads GAGVSQSPRYKVAKRGQDVALRCDPISGHVSLFWYQQALGQGPEFLTYFQNEAQLDKSGLPSDRFFAERPEGSVSTLKIQRTQQEDSAVYLCASSRFGQGDLTEAFFGQGTRLTVV.

This clonotype was detected many times. The chain couples TRBV11-3 to TRBJ2-7; D remains unclear. With 1 base removed from V and 2 bases from J, the gap between germline ends came to 9 bases. Germline assignment: CDR1 SGHNT and CDR2 YENEEA. This CDR3 spans 14 amino acids. CDR3 in amino acids: CASSLGPGTYEQYV. The CDR3 DNA reads as TGTGCCAGCAGCTTAGGTCCGGGCACCTACGAGCAGTACGTC.

The chain links TRBV12-5 to TRBJ2-2; 9 bases fit TRBD1. CDR1 and CDR2 from the germline V gene are LGHNT and FRNRAP. The CDR3 has 15 amino acids. The V segment lost 6 bases and the J segment 5 bases; nucleotides outside the gene matches: 7. As DNA, the CDR3 is TGTGCTAGTGGAACCGGACAGGGGTGGACCGGGGAGCTGTTTTTT. Translated: CASGTGQGWTGELFF.

This clonotype appeared a few times. The chain uses TRBV19 and TRBJ1-6, with no clear D. The V end lost 9 bases, the J end lost 7 bases, and 7 bases lay between the germline ends. This CDR3 region has 11 residues. CDR1 and CDR2 from the germline V gene are LNHDA and SQIVND (reference sequence). The CDR3 is CASGLNSPLHF. The CDR3 nucleotides are TGTGCCAGCGGGCTGAATTCACCCCTCCACTTT.

This clonotype was seen a few times. The CDR3 DNA reads as TGTGCCAGCAGCTTAGCTGGTTTCGGCGGGGAGCTGTTTTTT. Amino acid sequence: CASSLAGFGGELFF. This rearrangement joins TRBV7-2 to TRBJ2-2; no clear D gene. Germline CDR1 and CDR2: SGHTA and FQGNSA. This CDR3 comprises 14 residues. Trimming cost V 0 bases and J 7 bases, with 9 bases left between them.

The rearrangement joins TRBV6-6 to TRBJ1-3; D might be TRBD1 (5 bases). Germline V CDR1 and CDR2: MNHNY, SVGAGI (reference sequence). V was trimmed by 4 bases and J by 0 bases, leaving 13 bases between them. The CDR3 covers 16 residues. CDR3 region: CASSSDGGFSGNTIYF. CDR3 coding DNA: TGTGCCAGCAGTTCCGATGGGGGATTCTCTGGAAACACCATATATTTT.

The CDR3 sequence is CASSLLAGGYTDTQYF. The CDR3 coding sequence is TGTGCCAGCAGTTTACTAGCGGGAGGGTACACAGATACGCAGTATTTT. The chain couples TRBV12-3 or TRBV12-4 to TRBJ2-3; 12 bases map to TRBD2. This CDR3 comprises 16 residues. After removal of 2 bases from V and 2 bases from J, the junction contained 2 bases not matched to a gene.

This CDR3 reads CASSYGQGVVDTQYF. The CDR3 DNA reads TGTGCCAGCAGTTACGGGCAGGGGGTGGTCGATACGCAGTATTTT. The chain uses TRBV6-5 and TRBJ2-3; 7 bases map to TRBD1. Germline CDR1 reads MNHEY; CDR2 reads SVGAGI. This CDR3 is built from 15 residues. V lost 2 bases to trimming and J lost 6 bases; unmatched junction nucleotides: 8.

Here the CDR3 reads CASSFASAEQFF. The CDR3 DNA sequence: TGTGCCAGCAGCTTTGCGTCCGCTGAGCAGTTCTTC. The chain combines TRBV7-6 with TRBJ2-1; no definite D call. Germline assignment: CDR1 SGHVS and CDR2 FNYEAQ. Trimming removed 3 bases at V and 9 bases at J, with 9 bases between. CDR3 size: 12 residues.

The sample holds many counts of this clonotype. The chain couples TRBV6-4 to TRBJ2-3, with 7 positions matching TRBD2. The CDR3 length is 16 residues. Trimming cost V 6 bases and J 0 bases; bases outside gene matches: 9. In germline, CDR1 is MRHNA, CDR2 SNTAGT. This chain's CDR3 is CASSDHPSGSTDTQYF. The CDR3, as DNA: TGTGCCAGCAGCGATCACCCTAGCGGTAGCACAGATACGCAGTATTTT.

The J gene is TRBJ2-7, the V gene TRBV27, with a possible D match to TRBD2 (5 bases). The CDR3 totals 15 residues. V dropped 9 bases and J dropped 1 base, with 19 bases sitting between them. From germline, CDR1 is MNHEY and CDR2 SMNVEV (reference sequence). The CDR3 DNA sequence: TGTGCCAGGCTCCTTGTCCTGGGAGAATCCTACGAGCAGTACGTC. This codes for CARLLVLGESYEQYV.

The rearrangement uses TRBV6-6 and TRBJ2-7; D remains ambiguous. CDR3 size: 15 residues. From germline, CDR1 is MNHNY and CDR2 SVGAGI (reference sequence). The CDR3 nucleotides read TGTGCCACCAGTTCGAAGGGCCCGTTACCCTACGAGCAGTACGTC. Translating it yields CATSSKGPLPYEQYV.